This TCR beta chain was sequenced in a study of T cell clonality in common variable immunodeficiency. Whole-study results and caveats: Common variable immunodeficiency TCR beta sequences reportedly had fewer deletions and N-nucleotide insertions. Compared with controls, CVID subjects had fewer shared TCRbeta clones.

The method was immunoSEQ multiplex PCR; TCRdb's version includes in-frame clones alone and lacks a portion of them. The sample has approximately 45,000 clones, none seen only once. This CDR3 spans 19 amino acids. CDR1 and CDR2 from the germline V gene are LNHDA and SQIVND (reference sequence). V shed 3 bases and J 0 bases; nucleotides not matched to a gene: 11. There are many counts of this clone. Its antigen remains unidentified. The read gets to within 3 residues of the CDR3 end, and the germline J gene fills in the rest. Sequenced material: peripheral blood mononuclear cells. The V call is TRBV19, the J call TRBJ2-6; TRBD1 agrees at 7 bases. This receptor was taken from a person aged 18 to 70 in good health. The CDR3 is CASSMKRVTGISGANVLTF. The CDR3 bases that were read are TGTGCCAGTAGTATGAAGAGGGTGACAGGGATCTCTGGGGCCAACGTC.